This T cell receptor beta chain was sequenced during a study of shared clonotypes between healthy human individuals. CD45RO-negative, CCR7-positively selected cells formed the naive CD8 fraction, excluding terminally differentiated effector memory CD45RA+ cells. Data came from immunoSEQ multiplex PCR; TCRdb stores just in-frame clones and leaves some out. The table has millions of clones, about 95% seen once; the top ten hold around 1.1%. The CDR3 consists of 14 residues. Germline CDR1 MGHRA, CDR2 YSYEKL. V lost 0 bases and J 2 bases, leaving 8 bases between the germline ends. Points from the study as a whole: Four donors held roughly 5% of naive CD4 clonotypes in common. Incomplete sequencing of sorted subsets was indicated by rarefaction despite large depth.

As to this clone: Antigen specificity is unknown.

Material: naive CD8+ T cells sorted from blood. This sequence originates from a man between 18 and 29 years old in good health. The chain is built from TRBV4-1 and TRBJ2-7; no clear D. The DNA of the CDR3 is TGCGCCAGCAGCCAAGATCACGGACCCTACGAGCAGTACTTC. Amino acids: CASSQDHGPYEQYF.